This T cell receptor (beta chain) was sequenced during a study of shared clonotypes between healthy human individuals. Points from the study as a whole: When compared with the clonotypes that were shared by all four sorted-subset donors, the non-shared clonotypes turned out to have lower generation probabilities.

The donor cohort consisted entirely of Caucasian adults residing in Nashville, Tennessee. This clone is a singleton in its sample. What it recognizes is unknown. Authors' methods: ImmunoSEQ output lacked quality scores and full-length reads, limiting matched filtering. Assay: immunoSEQ multiplex PCR; the TCRdb copy retains only in-frame clones and omits some. V, J and clone size reflect that table, while D and trimming were determined from the DNA. The sample lists a few hundred thousand clones, around 70% occurring once. Specimen: memory CD4+ T cells sorted from blood. Subset described: CD45RA-negative fraction. The receptor comes from a young man in good health.

The CDR3: CASSLGGPGGDEQFF. The DNA for the CDR3 is TGTGCCAGCAGCCTAGGGGGGCCAGGAGGCGATGAGCAGTTCTTC. The chain is built from TRBV7-9 and TRBJ2-1; D possibly matches TRBD1 or TRBD2 (6 bases each). Germline V gene data show CDR1 as SEHNR and CDR2 as FQNEAQ (reference sequence). Trimming pared 5 bases from V and 8 bases from J, leaving 19 bases between. The CDR3 is 15 amino acids.